The 4 T cell receptor beta chains in this list originate from one sample, sequenced in a study of T cells after posttransplantation cyclophosphamide (dated by TCRdb to about 2016). Library creation used the immunoSEQ multiplex PCR assay. The source is immuneACCESS, and TCRdb retained only in-frame sequences with V and J called. Part of the clones is not carried over; for the studies checked, unresolved V genes explain less than half of this, and the remainder is unexplained. Here the sample has 3,500 or so clones; 79% occur a single time. Of the sample, about 9% falls within the top ten clones. What this sample's treatment or condition label stands for: high-dose cyclophosphamide on days +3 and +4 as single-agent GVHD prophylaxis. Patients in the PTCy group got busulfan and fludarabine conditioning, a marrow graft from a related or unrelated donor, and cyclophosphamide on days +3 and +4. This specimen consisted of PBMCs, obtained about 190 days after allogeneic stem cell transplant with posttransplant cyclophosphamide. These receptor sequences come from a male patient aged 55 to 69 who received an allogeneic stem cell transplant from a related donor and was CMV-positive. After a transplant, some of the T cells may come from the graft donor.

The CDR3 sequence is CASSRLAGNYEQYF. As DNA, the CDR3 is TGTGCCAGCAGTCGACTAGCGGGGAACTACGAGCAGTACTTC. This chain uses TRBV27 with TRBJ2-7; TRBD2 aligns across 11 bases. Trimming at V came to 5 bases and at J to 3 bases, leaving 3 bases not matched to a gene. The CDR3 has 14 residues. Germline V CDR1 and CDR2: MNHEY, SMNVEV (reference sequence).

This rearrangement joins TRBV2 to TRBJ1-2, with TRBD1 matching 11 bases. V shed 8 bases and J 8 bases; nucleotides not matched to a gene: 16. This CDR3 spans 16 amino acids. Germline loops: CDR1 SNHLY, CDR2 FYNNEI. The CDR3: CASRPGTGGFTNGYTF. The CDR3 coding sequence is TGTGCCAGCCGTCCCGGGACAGGGGGATTTACTAACGGCTACACCTTC.

The chain carries TRBV10-3 and TRBJ2-7; D ambiguous. V dropped 1 base and J dropped 2 bases, with 9 bases sitting between them. The germline V gene encodes CDR1 ENHRY and CDR2 SYGVKD. The CDR3 is 14 amino acids. Here the CDR3 reads CAISELGRPYEQYV. DNA of the CDR3: TGTGCCATCAGTGAGTTGGGCAGGCCCTACGAGCAGTACGTC.

The rearrangement joins TRBV2 to TRBJ2-1; weak D call: TRBD2 (6 bases). CDR1 and CDR2 (germline): SNHLY, FYNNEI. Trimming removed 1 base at V and 9 bases at J, with 16 bases between. The CDR3 runs to 15 residues. In DNA, the CDR3 is TGTGCCAGCAGTGAAGAGTCACTAGCTCTCGGTGAGCAGTTCTTC. Translating it yields CASSEESLALGEQFF.